This entry describes one TCR beta chain. The antigen is unknown. Generated by immunoSEQ multiplex PCR, the TCRdb table keeps only in-frame clones and is missing some. This table has 55,000 to 70,000 clones, 91% appearing once. The validation cohort, a group of over a hundred subjects, included the donors and was separate from the approximately 680-subject first cohort. This CDR3 comprises 14 residues. V lost 2 bases and J 4 bases, leaving 6 bases between the germline ends. Germline CDR1 and CDR2: SNHLY and FYNNEI. The sample comes from a study of cytomegalovirus exposure and HLA in healthy donors. Study results and limitations: The listing of fewer than 200 TCR beta chains classed them as cytomegalovirus-associated.

V is TRBV2 and J is TRBJ2-6; D not certain. The source of this sequence is a woman in her twenties or thirties in good health and CMV-seronegative. Sample: PBMCs. CDR3 residues: CASSEIEGANVLTF. The CDR3 DNA is TGTGCCAGCAGTGAAATAGAGGGGGCCAACGTCCTGACTTTC.